The entry below gives a single T cell receptor beta chain sequence along with its context. The antigen is not known. Trimming cost V 1 base and J 6 bases, with 11 bases left between them. The CDR3 has 14 residues. CDR1 is SGHDT and CDR2 is YYEEEE in the germline V gene. This sample was taken from a study of CD8 T cells in Susac syndrome. The study's findings and limits: It was acknowledged in the study that its TCR sequencing and HLA analysis involved a relatively small number of individuals.

cDNA came from roughly 0.53 to 1 ug RNA primed by random hexamers. TCRdb processed the immunoSEQ multiplex PCR reads anew with MiXCR; each CDR3 protein has one entry. The data hold 95,000 to 150,000 distinct CDR3 sequences, with over 95% observed a single time. Negative isolation yielded CD8+ and CD4+ T cells; FACS enriched TEMRA cells. The chain is built from TRBV5-6 and TRBJ1-5; tentatively, D is TRBD1 (6 bases). The sample consisted of CD4+ T cells from PBMCs. The TCR sequence derives from a human donor with Susac syndrome. The CDR3 loop reads CASSLSGGGQPQHF. The CDR3 DNA reads as TGTGCCAGCAGCTTGTCCGGGGGCGGTCAGCCCCAGCATTTT.